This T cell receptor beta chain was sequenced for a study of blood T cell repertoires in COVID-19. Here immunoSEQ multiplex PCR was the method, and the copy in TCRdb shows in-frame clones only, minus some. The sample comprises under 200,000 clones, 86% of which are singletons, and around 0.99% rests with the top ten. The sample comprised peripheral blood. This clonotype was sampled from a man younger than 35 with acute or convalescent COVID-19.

The CDR3 protein is CASSLARVNYGYTF. In DNA form, the CDR3 reads TGTGCCAGCAGCTTAGCCAGGGTTAACTATGGCTACACCTTC. The chain employs TRBV11-2 and TRBJ1-2; perhaps TRBD1 as D (5 bases). Germline CDR1 and CDR2: SGHAT and FQNNGV. The V end was cut by 1 base, the J end by 1 base, with 7 bases between. The CDR3 contains 14 residues.